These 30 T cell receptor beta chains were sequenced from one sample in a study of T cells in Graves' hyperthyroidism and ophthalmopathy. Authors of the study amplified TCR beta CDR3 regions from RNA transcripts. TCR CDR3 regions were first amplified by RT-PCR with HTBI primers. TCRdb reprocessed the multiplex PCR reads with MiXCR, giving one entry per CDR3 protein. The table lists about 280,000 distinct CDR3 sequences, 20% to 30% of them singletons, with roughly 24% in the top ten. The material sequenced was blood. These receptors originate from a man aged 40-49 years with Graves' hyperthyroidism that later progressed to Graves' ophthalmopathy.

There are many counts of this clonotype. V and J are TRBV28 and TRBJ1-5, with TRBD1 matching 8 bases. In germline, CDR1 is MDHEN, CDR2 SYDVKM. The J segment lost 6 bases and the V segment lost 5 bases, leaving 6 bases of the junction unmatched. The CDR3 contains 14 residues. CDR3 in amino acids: CASSPQGATQPQHF. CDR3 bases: TGTGCCAGCAGTCCTCAGGGGGCTACTCAGCCCCAGCATTTT.

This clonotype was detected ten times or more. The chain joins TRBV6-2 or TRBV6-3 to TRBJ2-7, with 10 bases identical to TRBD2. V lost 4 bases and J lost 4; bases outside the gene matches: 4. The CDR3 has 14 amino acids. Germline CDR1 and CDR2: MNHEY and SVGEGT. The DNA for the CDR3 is TGTGCCAGCAGTTCCCTAGCGGGAGTTTACGAGCAGTACTTC. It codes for CASSSLAGVYEQYF.

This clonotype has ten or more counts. The CDR3 nucleotides are TGTGCCAGCAGAGGGACACAGGGGGGTGAAGAGACCCAGTACTTC. It codes for CASRGTQGGEETQYF. V usage is TRBV28 and J usage is TRBJ2-5, with TRBD1 matching over 8 bases. With V trimmed by 6 bases and J by 3 bases, 9 bases remained unmatched. From germline, CDR1 is MDHEN and CDR2 SYDVKM. This CDR3 comprises 15 residues.

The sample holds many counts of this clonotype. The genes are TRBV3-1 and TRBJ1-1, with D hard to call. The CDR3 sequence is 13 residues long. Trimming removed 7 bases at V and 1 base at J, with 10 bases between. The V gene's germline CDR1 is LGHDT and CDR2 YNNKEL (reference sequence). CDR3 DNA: TGTGCCAGCACCCGCTTGGGGAACACTGAAGCTTTCTTT. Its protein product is CASTRLGNTEAFF.

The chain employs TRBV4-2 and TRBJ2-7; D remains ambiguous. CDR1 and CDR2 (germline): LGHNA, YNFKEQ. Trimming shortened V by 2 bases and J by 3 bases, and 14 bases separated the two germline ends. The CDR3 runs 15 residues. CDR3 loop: CASSQSAAWGYEQYF. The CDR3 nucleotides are TGTGCCAGCAGCCAATCTGCTGCGTGGGGCTACGAGCAGTACTTC.

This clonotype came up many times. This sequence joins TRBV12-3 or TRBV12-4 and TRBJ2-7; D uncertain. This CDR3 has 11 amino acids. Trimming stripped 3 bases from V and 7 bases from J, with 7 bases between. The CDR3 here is CASSLTTEQYF. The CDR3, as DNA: TGTGCCAGCAGTTTGACCACAGAGCAGTACTTC.

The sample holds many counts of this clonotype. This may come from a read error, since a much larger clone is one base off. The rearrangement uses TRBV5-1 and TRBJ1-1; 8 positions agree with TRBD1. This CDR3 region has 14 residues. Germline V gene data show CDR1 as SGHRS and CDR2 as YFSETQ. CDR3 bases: TGCGCCAGCAGCCCGGACAGGGTGAACGCTGAAGCTTTCTTT. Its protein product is CASSPDRVNAEAFF.

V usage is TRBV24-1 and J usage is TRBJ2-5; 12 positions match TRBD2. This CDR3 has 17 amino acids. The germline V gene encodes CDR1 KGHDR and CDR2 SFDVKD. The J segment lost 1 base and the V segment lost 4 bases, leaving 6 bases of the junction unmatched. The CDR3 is CATSDFGLAGFQETQYF. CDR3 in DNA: TGTGCCACCAGTGACTTCGGACTAGCGGGGTTCCAAGAGACCCAGTACTTC.

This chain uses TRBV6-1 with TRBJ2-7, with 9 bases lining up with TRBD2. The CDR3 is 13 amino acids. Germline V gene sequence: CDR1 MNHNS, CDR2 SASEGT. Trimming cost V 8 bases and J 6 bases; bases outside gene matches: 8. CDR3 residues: CASGQLAGSEQYF. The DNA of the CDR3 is TGTGCCAGCGGCCAGCTAGCGGGAAGCGAGCAGTACTTC.

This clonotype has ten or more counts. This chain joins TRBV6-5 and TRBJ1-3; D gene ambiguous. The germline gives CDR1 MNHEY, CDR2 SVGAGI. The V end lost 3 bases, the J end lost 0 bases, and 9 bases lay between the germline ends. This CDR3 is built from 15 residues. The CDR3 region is CASSYGRFSGNTIYF. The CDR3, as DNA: TGTGCCAGCAGTTATGGCAGGTTCTCTGGAAACACCATATATTTT.

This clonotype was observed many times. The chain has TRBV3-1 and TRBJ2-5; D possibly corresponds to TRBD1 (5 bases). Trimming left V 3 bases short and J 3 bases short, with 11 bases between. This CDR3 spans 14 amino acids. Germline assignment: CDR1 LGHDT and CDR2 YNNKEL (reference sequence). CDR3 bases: TGTGCCAGCAGCCATCCCGTAGGGGAAGAGACCCAGTACTTC. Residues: CASSHPVGEETQYF.

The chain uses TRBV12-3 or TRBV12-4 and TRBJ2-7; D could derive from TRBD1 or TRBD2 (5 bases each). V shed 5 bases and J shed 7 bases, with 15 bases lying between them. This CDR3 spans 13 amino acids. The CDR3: CASSRDLGREQYF. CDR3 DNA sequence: TGTGCCAGCAGTCGGGACCTGGGTCGAGAGCAGTACTTC.

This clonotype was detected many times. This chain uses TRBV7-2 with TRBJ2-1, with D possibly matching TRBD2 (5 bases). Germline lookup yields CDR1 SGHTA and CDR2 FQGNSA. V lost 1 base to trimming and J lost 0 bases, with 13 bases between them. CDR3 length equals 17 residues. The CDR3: CASSLGPASLSYNEQFF. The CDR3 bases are TGTGCCAGCAGCTTAGGGCCTGCTAGCCTCTCCTACAATGAGCAGTTCTTC.

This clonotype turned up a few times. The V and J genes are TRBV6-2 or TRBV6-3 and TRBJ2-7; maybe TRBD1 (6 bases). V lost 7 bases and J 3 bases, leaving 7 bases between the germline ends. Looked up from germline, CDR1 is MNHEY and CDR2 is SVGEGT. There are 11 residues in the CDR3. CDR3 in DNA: TGTGCCAGCAACAGGGTCTACGAGCAGTACTTC. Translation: CASNRVYEQYF.

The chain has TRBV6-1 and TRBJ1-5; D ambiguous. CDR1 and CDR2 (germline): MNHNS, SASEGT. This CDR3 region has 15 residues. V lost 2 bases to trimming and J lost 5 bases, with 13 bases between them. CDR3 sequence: CASSEQSEGHQPQHF. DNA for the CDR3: TGTGCCAGCAGTGAACAGTCGGAGGGCCATCAGCCCCAGCATTTT.

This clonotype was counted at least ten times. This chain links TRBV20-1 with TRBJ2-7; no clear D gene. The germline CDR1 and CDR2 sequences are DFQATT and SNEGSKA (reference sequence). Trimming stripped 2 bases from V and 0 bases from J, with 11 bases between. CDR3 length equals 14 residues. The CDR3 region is CSARKVLSSYEQYF. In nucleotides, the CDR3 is TGCAGTGCTAGAAAAGTCCTTAGCTCCTACGAGCAGTACTTC.

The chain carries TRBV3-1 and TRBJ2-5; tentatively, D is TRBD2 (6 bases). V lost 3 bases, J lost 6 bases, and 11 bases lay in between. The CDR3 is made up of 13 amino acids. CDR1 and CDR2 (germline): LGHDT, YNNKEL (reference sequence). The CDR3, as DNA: TGTGCCAGCAGCCAGTGGGACTCCAAGACCCAGTACTTC. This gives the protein CASSQWDSKTQYF.

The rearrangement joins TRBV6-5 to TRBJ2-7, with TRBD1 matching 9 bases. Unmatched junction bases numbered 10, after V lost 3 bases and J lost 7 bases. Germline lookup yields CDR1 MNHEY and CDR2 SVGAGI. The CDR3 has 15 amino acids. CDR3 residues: CASSYATGQGGEQYF. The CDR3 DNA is TGTGCCAGCAGTTATGCGACGGGACAGGGAGGAGAGCAGTACTTC.

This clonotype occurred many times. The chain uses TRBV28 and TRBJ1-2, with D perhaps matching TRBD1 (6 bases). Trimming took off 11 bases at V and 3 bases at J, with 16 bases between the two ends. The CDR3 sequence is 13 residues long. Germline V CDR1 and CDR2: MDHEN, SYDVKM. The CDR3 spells CASYRALYYGYTF. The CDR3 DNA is TGTGCCTCTTACAGGGCGCTCTACTATGGCTACACCTTC.

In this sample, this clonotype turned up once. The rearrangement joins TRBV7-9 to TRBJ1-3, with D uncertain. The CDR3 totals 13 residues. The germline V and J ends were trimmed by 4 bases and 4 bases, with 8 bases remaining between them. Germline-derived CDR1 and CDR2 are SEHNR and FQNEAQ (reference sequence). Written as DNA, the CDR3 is TGTGCCAGCAGCTACGCCGAGGGAAACACCATATATTTT. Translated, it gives CASSYAEGNTIYF. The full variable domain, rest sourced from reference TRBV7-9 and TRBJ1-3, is DTGVSQNPRHKITKRGQNVTFRCDPISEHNRLYWYRQTLGQGPEFLTYFQNEAQLEKSRLLSDRFSAERPKGSFSTLEIQRTEQGDSAMYLCASSYAEGNTIYFGEGSWLTVV.

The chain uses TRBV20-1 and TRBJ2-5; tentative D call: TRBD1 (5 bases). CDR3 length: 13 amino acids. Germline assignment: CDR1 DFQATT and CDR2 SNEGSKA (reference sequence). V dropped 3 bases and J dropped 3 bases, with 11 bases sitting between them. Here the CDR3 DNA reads TGCAGTGCTAGTGGGTCAGGGAAAGAGACCCAGTACTTC. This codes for CSASGSGKETQYF.

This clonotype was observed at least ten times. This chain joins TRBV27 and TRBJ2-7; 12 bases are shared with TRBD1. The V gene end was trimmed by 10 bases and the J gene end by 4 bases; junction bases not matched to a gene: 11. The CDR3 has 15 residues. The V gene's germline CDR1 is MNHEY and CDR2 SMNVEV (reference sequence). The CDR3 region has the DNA TGTGCCACTAGGCCGGGACAGGGGGCTTTTTACGAGCAGTACTTC. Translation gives CATRPGQGAFYEQYF.

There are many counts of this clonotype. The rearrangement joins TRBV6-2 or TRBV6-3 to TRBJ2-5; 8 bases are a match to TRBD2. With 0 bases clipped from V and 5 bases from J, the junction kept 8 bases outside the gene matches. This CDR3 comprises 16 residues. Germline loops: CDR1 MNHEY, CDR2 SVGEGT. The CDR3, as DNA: TGTGCCAGCAGTTACTCGTCGCGGGAGGTTTATGAGACCCAGTACTTC. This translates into CASSYSSREVYETQYF.

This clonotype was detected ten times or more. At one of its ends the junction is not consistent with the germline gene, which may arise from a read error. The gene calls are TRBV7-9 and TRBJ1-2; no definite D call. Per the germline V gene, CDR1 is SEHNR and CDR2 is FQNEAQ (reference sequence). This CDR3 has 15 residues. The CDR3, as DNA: TGTGCCAGCAGCTTAAGCTTAGCGGCAAACTACGGCTACACCTTC. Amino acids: CASSLSLAANYGYTF.

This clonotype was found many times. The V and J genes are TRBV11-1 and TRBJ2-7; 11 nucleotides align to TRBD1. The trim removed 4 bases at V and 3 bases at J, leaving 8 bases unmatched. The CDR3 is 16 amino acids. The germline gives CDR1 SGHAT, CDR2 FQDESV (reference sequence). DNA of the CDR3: TGTGCCAGCAGCTCGACCAGGGACAGGGGGGACTACGAGCAGTACTTC. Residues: CASSSTRDRGDYEQYF.

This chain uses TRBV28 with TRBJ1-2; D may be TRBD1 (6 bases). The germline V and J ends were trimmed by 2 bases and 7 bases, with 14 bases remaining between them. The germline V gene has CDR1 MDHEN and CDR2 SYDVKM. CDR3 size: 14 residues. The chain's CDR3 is CASSLAGTWSGYTF. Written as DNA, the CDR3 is TGTGCCAGCAGTTTAGCCGGGACATGGAGTGGCTACACCTTC.

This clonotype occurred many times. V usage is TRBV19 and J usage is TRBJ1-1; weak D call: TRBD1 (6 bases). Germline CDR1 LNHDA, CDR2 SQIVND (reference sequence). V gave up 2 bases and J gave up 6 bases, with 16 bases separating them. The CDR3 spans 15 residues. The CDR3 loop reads CASSISSGAPAEAFF. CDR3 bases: TGTGCCAGTAGTATATCGTCGGGGGCGCCGGCTGAAGCTTTCTTT.

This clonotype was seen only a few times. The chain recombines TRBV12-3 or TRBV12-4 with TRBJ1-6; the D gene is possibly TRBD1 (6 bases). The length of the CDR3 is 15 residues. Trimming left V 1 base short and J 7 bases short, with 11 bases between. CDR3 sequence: CASSLGGRGNSPLHF. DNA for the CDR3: TGTGCCAGCAGTTTAGGGGGAAGGGGGAATTCACCCCTCCACTTT.

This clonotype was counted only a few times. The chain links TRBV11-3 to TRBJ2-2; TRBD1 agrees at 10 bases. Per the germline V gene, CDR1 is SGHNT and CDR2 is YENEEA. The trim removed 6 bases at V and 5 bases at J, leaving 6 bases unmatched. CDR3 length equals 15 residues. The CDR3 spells CASSPDRGPTGELFF. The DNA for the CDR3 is TGTGCCAGCAGTCCCGACAGGGGGCCTACCGGGGAGCTGTTTTTT.

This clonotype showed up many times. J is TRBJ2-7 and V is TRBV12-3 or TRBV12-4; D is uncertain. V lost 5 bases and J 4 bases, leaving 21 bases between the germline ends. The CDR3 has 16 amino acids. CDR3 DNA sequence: TGTGCCAGCAGTCCTCGGGTAGCCGCCGCCTCTTACGAGCAGTACTTC. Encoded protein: CASSPRVAAASYEQYF.